The next 9 T cell receptor beta chains were all read from a single sample in a study of cytotoxic CD8 clonotypes in ibrutinib-treated CLL. Clones were read by immunoSEQ multiplex PCR, and TCRdb kept only the in-frame ones, dropping some. The sample consists of about 200,000 clones, roughly 65% of them appearing once. The sample was PBMCs, taken after 12 months of ibrutinib treatment. The source is a human donor with chronic lymphocytic leukemia.

This clone was seen a few times. The chain is built from TRBV7-7 and TRBJ1-5, with a tentative D call TRBD1 (5 bases). This CDR3 comprises 13 residues. Per germline, CDR1 SSHAT and CDR2 FNYEAQ (reference sequence). V lost 8 bases to trimming and J lost 1 base, with 9 bases between them. The CDR3 DNA sequence: TGTGCCAGCGCCAGACAGAGCAATCAGCCCCAGCATTTT. Amino acid sequence: CASARQSNQPQHF. Full variable domain (rest looked up from reference TRBV7-7 and TRBJ1-5): GAGVSQSPRYKVTKRGQDVTLRCDPISSHATLYWYQQALGQGPEFLTYFNYEAQPDKSGLPSDRFSAERPEGSISTLTIQRTEQRDSAMYRCASARQSNQPQHFGDGTRLSIL.

The sample holds a few counts of this clone. The J gene is TRBJ1-1, the V gene TRBV7-3; possible D gene TRBD1, 5 bases. Trimming shortened V by 5 bases and J by 7 bases, and 14 bases separated the two germline ends. The CDR3 runs to 13 residues. Germline V CDR1 and CDR2: SGHTA, FQGTGA. The CDR3 DNA is TGTGCCAGCAGCGCGGACACCCCTAATGAAGCTTTCTTT. It codes for CASSADTPNEAFF.

The sample holds one count of this clone. The chain carries TRBV4-3 and TRBJ2-7; D is unclear. Germline V gives CDR1 LGHNA, CDR2 YSLEER. The ends were cut back, 0 bases at V and 2 bases at J, with 14 bases in the middle. The CDR3 loop spans 16 amino acids. DNA for the CDR3: TGCGCCAGCAGCCAAGATGGTACACCAGGAACCTACGAGCAGTACTTC. Its translation: CASSQDGTPGTYEQYF.

This clone is a singleton in its sample. This rearrangement joins TRBV7-7 to TRBJ1-3; 7 bases align to TRBD1. The trim removed 4 bases at V and 0 bases at J, leaving 6 bases unmatched. This CDR3 region has 16 residues. The germline CDR1 and CDR2 sequences are SSHAT and FNYEAQ (reference sequence). CDR3 loop: CASSSGQARSGNTIYF. The CDR3 DNA follows: TGTGCCAGCAGCTCCGGACAGGCTCGCTCTGGAAACACCATATATTTT.

With regard to this clone: The same CDR3 can be traced to other DNA sequences in this sample. V usage is TRBV5-1 and J usage is TRBJ1-2; TRBD1 might be the D (5 bases). The CDR3 runs to 14 residues. The V gene lost 2 bases and the J gene lost 4 bases, with 12 bases spanning the gap. Germline V gene data show CDR1 as SGHRS and CDR2 as YFSETQ. For the CDR3, the DNA is TGCGCCAGCAGCTTAGGGACCGATGTCTATGGCTACACCTTC. Its protein is CASSLGTDVYGYTF.

The rearrangement joins TRBV15 to TRBJ2-7, with TRBD2 matching 14 bases. Germline loops: CDR1 LNHNV, CDR2 YYDKDF (reference sequence). This CDR3 is 16 amino acids long. The V gene end was trimmed by 4 bases and the J gene end by 5 bases; junction bases not matched to a gene: 7. The CDR3 coding sequence is TGTGCCACCAGCAAAGGGACTAGCGGGAGTAAGGACGAGCAGTACTTC. This encodes CATSKGTSGSKDEQYF.

The chain joins TRBV11-1 to TRBJ1-2; D gene ambiguous. The CDR3 runs 14 residues. CDR1 SGHAT and CDR2 FQDESV come from the germline V gene (reference sequence). The V and J ends lost 0 bases and 4 bases respectively, with 9 bases between them. The CDR3 reads CASSLATGSYGYTF. The CDR3 coding sequence is TGTGCCAGCAGCTTAGCCACTGGCAGCTATGGCTACACCTTC.

V usage is TRBV27 and J usage is TRBJ1-2; 9 bases match TRBD1. This CDR3 has 15 residues. CDR1 is MNHEY and CDR2 is SMNVEV in the germline V gene (reference sequence). With 6 bases clipped from V and 1 base from J, the junction kept 6 bases outside the gene matches. Here the CDR3 reads CASRKGTGFNYGYTF. The CDR3 coding sequence is TGTGCCAGCAGAAAAGGGACAGGGTTTAACTATGGCTACACCTTC.

The chain recombines TRBV9 with TRBJ1-2, with TRBD1 as a possible D gene (6 bases). Germline V gene sequence: CDR1 SGDLS, CDR2 YYNGEE. The CDR3 has 14 residues. V gave up 1 base and J gave up 10 bases, with 17 bases separating them. CDR3 sequence: CASSVSSNRDDYTF. The CDR3, as DNA: TGTGCCAGCAGCGTATCCTCTAACAGGGATGACTACACCTTC. The variable domain in full, with the rest retrieved from reference TRBV9 and TRBJ1-2, is DSGVTQTPKHLITATGQRVTLRCSPRSGDLSVYWYQQSLDQGLQFLIQYYNGEERAKGNILERFSAQQFPDLHSELNLSSLELGDSALYFCASSVSSNRDDYTFGSGTRLTVV.